This T cell receptor beta chain was sequenced during a study of tumor-infiltrating lymphocytes in primary liver carcinoma. Making TCR beta cDNA involved roughly 0.55 ug total RNA and a constant-region primer. What produced the TCR beta libraries was three nested multiplex PCR rounds using slightly modified ARM-PCR. Via MiXCR, TCRdb re-called the multiplex PCR reads, giving one row per CDR3 protein. Here the sample spans about 110,000 distinct CDR3 sequences, 82% being singletons. To note about this clonotype: Without the conserved terminal phenylalanine or tryptophan, this CDR3 likely stems from a read error.

Each 20-30 mg portion of unsorted bulk tissue served as the source for co-extraction of RNA and DNA. This TCR came from a man aged 40-55 years with primary liver carcinoma and hepatitis B virus infection. Sequencing was carried out using liver tumor tissue from sampling region 3. Sample subset: tumor region T3, left-lateral pole.

CDR3 nucleotides: TGTGCCAGCAGTGTCGTAGCGGGATGGGTAAACAATGAGCAGTTCCTA. Translating gives CASSVVAGWVNNEQFL. The rearrangement uses TRBV14 and TRBJ2-1, with 8 bases lining up with TRBD2. With V trimmed by 6 bases and J by 5 bases, 12 bases remained unmatched. The germline CDR1 and CDR2 sequences are SGHDN and FVKESK. The CDR3 runs to 16 residues.